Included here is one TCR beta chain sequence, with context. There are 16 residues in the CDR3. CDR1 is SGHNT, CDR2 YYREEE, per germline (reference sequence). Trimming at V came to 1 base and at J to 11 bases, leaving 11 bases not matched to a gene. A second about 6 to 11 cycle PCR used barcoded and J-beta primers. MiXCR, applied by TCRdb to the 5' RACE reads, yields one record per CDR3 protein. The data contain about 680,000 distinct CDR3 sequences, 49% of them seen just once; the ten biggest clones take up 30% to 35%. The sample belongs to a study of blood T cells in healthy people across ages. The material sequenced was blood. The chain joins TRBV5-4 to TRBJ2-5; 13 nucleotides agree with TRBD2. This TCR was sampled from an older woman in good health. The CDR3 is CASSLQGLAGEGEQYF. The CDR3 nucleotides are TGTGCCAGCAGCTTGCAAGGACTAGCGGGAGAGGGTGAGCAGTACTTC.